The 6 T cell receptor beta chains below all came from one sample that was sequenced in a study of cytomegalovirus exposure and HLA in healthy donors. Researchers ran the PCR with 60 Vbeta and 13 Jbeta primers. Sequencing used immunoSEQ multiplex PCR; TCRdb keeps in-frame clones, though not all of them. The sample has 100,000 to 150,000 clones; roughly 80% are singletons. The sequenced sample consisted of PBMCs. The receptors come from a woman aged 40 to 50 in good health and CMV-seropositive.

The chain uses TRBV19 and TRBJ1-3; 8 nucleotides line up with TRBD1. Germline values: CDR1 LNHDA, CDR2 SQIVND (reference sequence). This CDR3 spans 16 amino acids. V shed 5 bases, J shed 4 bases, and the junction held 10 bases outside the gene matches. CDR3 DNA: TGTGCCAGTAGTGTGGGCCTCCGGGACAGGGGAAACACCATATATTTT. This translates into CASSVGLRDRGNTIYF.

The chain links TRBV4-1 to TRBJ2-7; 9 bases match TRBD1. Germline-derived CDR1 and CDR2 are MGHRA and YSYEKL. Trimming at V came to 4 bases and at J to 3 bases, leaving 13 bases not matched to a gene. This CDR3 has 17 amino acids. This chain's CDR3 is CASSRQIDGDRDYEQYF. DNA of the CDR3: TGCGCCAGCAGCCGCCAAATTGATGGGGACAGGGACTACGAGCAGTACTTC.

V gene TRBV2 combines with J gene TRBJ1-6, with D maybe TRBD1 (6 bases). CDR3 length: 15 residues. Trimming stripped 4 bases from V and 12 bases from J, with 19 bases between. Per the germline V gene, CDR1 is SNHLY and CDR2 is FYNNEI. CDR3 in amino acids: CASSAMGHRQGPLHF. The CDR3 DNA is TGTGCCAGCAGTGCCATGGGACACCGCCAAGGACCCCTCCACTTT.

The chain carries TRBV5-8 and TRBJ2-7; D remains unclear. Germline CDR1 is SGHTS and CDR2 is YDEGEE. The V gene lost 0 bases and the J gene lost 5 bases, with 9 bases spanning the gap. This CDR3 is built from 13 residues. CDR3 sequence: CASSLGPFDEQYF. In DNA, the CDR3 is TGTGCCAGCAGCTTGGGGCCGTTTGACGAGCAGTACTTC.

This chain connects TRBV7-3 to TRBJ2-5, with 14 bases lining up with TRBD2. The J segment lost 6 bases and the V segment lost 4 bases, leaving 7 bases of the junction unmatched. The CDR3 contains 16 residues. The germline gives CDR1 SGHTA, CDR2 FQGTGA. Written as DNA, the CDR3 is TGTGCCAGCAGCTCCGACGGGACTAGCGGGAGACAGACCCAGTACTTC. The encoded protein is CASSSDGTSGRQTQYF.

The chain links TRBV9 to TRBJ1-2; D uncertain. V was pared by 3 bases and J by 3 bases, with 6 bases between. Germline values: CDR1 SGDLS, CDR2 YYNGEE. The CDR3 loop spans 12 amino acids. The CDR3 nucleotides read TGTGCCAGCAGCGGAGGGCACTATGGCTACACCTTC. It translates to CASSGGHYGYTF.